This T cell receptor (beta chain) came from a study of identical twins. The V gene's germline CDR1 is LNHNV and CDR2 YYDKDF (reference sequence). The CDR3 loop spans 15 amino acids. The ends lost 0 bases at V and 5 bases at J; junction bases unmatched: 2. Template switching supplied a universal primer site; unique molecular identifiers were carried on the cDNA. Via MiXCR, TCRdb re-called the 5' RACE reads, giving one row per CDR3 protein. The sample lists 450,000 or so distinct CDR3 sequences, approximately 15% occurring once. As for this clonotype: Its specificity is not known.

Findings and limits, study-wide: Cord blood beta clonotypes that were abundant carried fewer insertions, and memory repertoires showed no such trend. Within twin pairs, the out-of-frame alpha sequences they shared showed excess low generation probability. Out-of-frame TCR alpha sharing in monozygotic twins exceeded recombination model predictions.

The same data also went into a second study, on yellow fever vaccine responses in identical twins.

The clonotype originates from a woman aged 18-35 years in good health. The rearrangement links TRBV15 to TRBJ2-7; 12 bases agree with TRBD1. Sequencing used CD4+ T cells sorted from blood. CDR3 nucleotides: TGTGCCACCAGCAGAGAGGGACAGGGGGCCAACGAGCAGTACTTC. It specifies CATSREGQGANEQYF.